One and the same sample provided the 6 T cell receptor beta chains below, sequenced in a study of T cell responses to AZD1222 COVID-19 vaccine. Measured with immunoSEQ multiplex PCR; TCRdb has only the in-frame clones, and not every one. The profile shows 68,000 or so clones, almost 90% of them singletons. This material consisted of peripheral blood, taken on day 0 of AZD1222 vaccination. These receptors were taken from an adult in good health.

In its sample, this clone was seen once. J is TRBJ1-2 and V is TRBV7-2; 9 bases align to TRBD1. Germline values: CDR1 SGHTA, CDR2 FQGNSA. With 5 bases clipped from V and 0 bases from J, the junction kept 7 bases outside the gene matches. CDR3 length: 16 residues. DNA for the CDR3: TGTGCCAGCAGCCTAGGACAGGGGCTATCTAACTATGGCTACACCTTC. Translating gives CASSLGQGLSNYGYTF.

The rearrangement joins TRBV1 to TRBJ2-7. TRBV1 counts as a pseudogene. This CDR3 is 14 amino acids long. The CDR3 region is CTSGYFNPTYEQYF. The DNA for the CDR3 is TGCACCAGCGGGTATTTCAACCCCACCTACGAGCAGTACTTC.

The gene calls are TRBV27 and TRBJ2-7, with D unresolved. Germline V gives CDR1 MNHEY, CDR2 SMNVEV (reference sequence). Trimming removed 3 bases at V and 1 base at J, with 7 bases between. The CDR3 spans 13 residues. This chain's CDR3 is CASSLHGSYEQYF. The CDR3 nucleotides read TGTGCCAGCAGTTTGCACGGGTCCTACGAGCAGTACTTC.

The chain combines TRBV6-9 with TRBJ2-1; D ambiguous. CDR1 is MNHGY and CDR2 is SVAAGI in the germline V gene. The CDR3 loop spans 13 amino acids. V gave up 0 bases and J gave up 5 bases, with 5 bases separating them. The CDR3 loop reads CASSYSFDNEQFF. CDR3 DNA: TGTGCCAGCAGTTATTCATTCGACAATGAGCAGTTCTTC.

The chain employs TRBV18 and TRBJ1-1; D uncertain. This CDR3 comprises 13 residues. Trimming pared 5 bases from V and 1 base from J, leaving 8 bases between. Looked up from germline, CDR1 is KGHSH and CDR2 is LQKENI. CDR3 in DNA: TGTGCCAGCTCAGGGCGGAGGAACACTGAAGCTTTCTTT. This gives the protein CASSGRRNTEAFF.

The chain has TRBV27 and TRBJ1-3; D call uncertain. Looked up from germline, CDR1 is MNHEY and CDR2 is SMNVEV (reference sequence). Trimming stripped 4 bases from V and 0 bases from J, with 7 bases between. This CDR3 region has 14 residues. CDR3 nucleotides: TGTGCCAGCAGTTCGTTTGACTCTGGAAACACCATATATTTT. Its protein is CASSSFDSGNTIYF.